Listed below are T cell receptor beta chains from one sample, sequenced in a study of OX40 agonist ivuxolimab in advanced cancers. Sequencing was performed with immunoSEQ multiplex PCR; in TCRdb, only in-frame clones are kept and a portion is missing. The sample includes some 82,000 clones, 90% to 95% of them seen just once. Material: CD4+ or CD8+ T cells sorted from blood, obtained in a trial of the OX40 agonist ivuxolimab. The receptors were gathered from an adult with an advanced solid tumor such as melanoma, head and neck, liver or kidney cancer. The CDR3 runs from the conserved cysteine through the conserved F or W. The D gene is left open where the match is weak. Size tells how often a clone was seen (once, few, many) or the class of an expanded clone, and some rows leave it out.

>NA|once|TRBV9|TRBJ1-3
TGTGCCAGCAGCGTAGACCCTTCCTCTGGAAACACCATATATTTT
CASSVDPSSGNTIYF
>NA|NA|TRBV19|TRBJ2-6
TGTGCCAGTAGTATCGGGGGAGACTCTGGGGCCAACGTCCTGACTTTC
CASSIGGDSGANVLTF
>TRBD1|NA|TRBV6-5|TRBJ1-1
TGTGCCAGCAGTTCAACAGGGGCCAACGATGAAGCTTTCTTT
CASSSTGANDEAFF
>NA|once|TRBV11-3|TRBJ1-6
TGTGCCAGCAGCTTAGAACCGGGGTCACCCCTCCACTTT
CASSLEPGSPLHF
>NA|NA|TRBV28|TRBJ2-1
TGTGCCAGCAGTTTAGTTGCGGGACTCAAGGGCAATGAGCAGTTCTTC
CASSLVAGLKGNEQFF
>NA|once|TRBV30|TRBJ1-5
TGTGCCTGGAGTGTTGGTCAGCCCCAGCATTTT
CAWSVGQPQHF
>TRBD1|NA|TRBV2|TRBJ2-6
TGTGCCAGCAGGGCCGGACAGGGGACGTCTGGGGCCAACGTCCTGACTTTC
CASRAGQGTSGANVLTF
>NA|NA|TRBV6-5|TRBJ1-5
TGTGCCAGCACCAGTAACAGAAAGCCCCAGCATTTT
CASTSNRKPQHF
>TRBD2|NA|TRBV19|TRBJ2-1
TGTGCCAGTAGTAACCTAGCGGGAGTTGAGCAGTTCTTC
CASSNLAGVEQFF
>NA|NA|TRBV5-6|TRBJ2-5
TGTGCCAGCAGCTTCGGGACGCGGGGGACCCAGTACTTC
CASSFGTRGTQYF
>NA|NA|TRBV15|TRBJ1-5
TGTGCCACCGGCCTCCGGGGCGGCGGCAATCAGCCCCAGCATTTT
CATGLRGGGNQPQHF
>NA|NA|TRBV18|TRBJ2-3
TGTGCCAGCTCACCCCCCGGGGTGCGGAGAAGCACAGATACGCAGTATTTT
CASSPPGVRRSTDTQYF
>NA|NA|TRBV5-1|TRBJ1-3
TGCGCCAGCAGCTTGGGGGGGTTTCCTGGAAACACCATATATTTT
CASSLGGFPGNTIYF
>TRBD2|NA|TRBV10-3|TRBJ2-1
TGTGCCATCAGTGCCGGTCAATCTAGCGGGAAATTGATTGAGCAGTTCTTC
CAISAGQSSGKLIEQFF
>NA|once|TRBV2|TRBJ2-2
TGTGCCAGCAGTGGACAGCAGAACACCGGGGAGCTGTTTTTT
CASSGQQNTGELFF
>NA|NA|TRBV10-1|TRBJ2-2
TGCGCCAGCAGTGAGGAGTTGGGGAACACCGGGGAGCTGTTTTTT
CASSEELGNTGELFF
>TRBD2|NA|TRBV19|TRBJ2-1
TGTGCCAGTAGTAAGGGGACCACGGCGGGACTAGACAATGAGCAGTTCTTC
CASSKGTTAGLDNEQFF
>NA|once|TRBV7-8|TRBJ1-5
TGTGCCAGCAGCCCCACCCGTAATCAGCCCCAGCATTTT
CASSPTRNQPQHF
>NA|NA|TRBV27|TRBJ2-7
TGTGCCAGCAGTTTTTCAGGACTTCCCTACGAGCAGTACTTC
CASSFSGLPYEQYF
>NA|NA|TRBV18|TRBJ2-3
TGTGCCAGCTCACCGCAGGGGGGTCCAGATACGCAGTATTTT
CASSPQGGPDTQYF
>NA|NA|TRBV6-5|TRBJ1-1
TGTGCCAGCAGTTACGGCGGGGGTGCGGGAGCTTTCTTT
CASSYGGGAGAFF
>NA|NA|TRBV30|TRBJ1-6
TGTGCCGCCGGGAGCTCCTATAATTCACCCCTCCACTTT
CAAGSSYNSPLHF
>NA|few|TRBV11-2|TRBJ2-5
TGTGCCAGCGCATTGGGGCACGGGGAGACCCAGTACTTC
CASALGHGETQYF
>NA|NA|TRBV7-2|TRBJ2-3
TGTGCCAGCAGCTTAGTTCAGAATAGGAACACAGATACGCAGTATTTT
CASSLVQNRNTDTQYF
>NA|NA|TRBV7-9|TRBJ2-1
TGTGCCAGCAGCAAGACCGCGGGGGCCGGCAATGAGCAGTTCTTC
CASSKTAGAGNEQFF
>TRBD2|NA|TRBV30|TRBJ2-1
TGTGCCTGGAGTATCGACGTAGCGGGAGGACCGCAGTTCTTC
CAWSIDVAGGPQFF
>TRBD1|few|TRBV10-3|TRBJ2-2
TGTGCCATCAGCGCATCCGGGACAGGGAACACCGGGGAGCTGTTTTTT
CAISASGTGNTGELFF
>TRBD2|NA|TRBV7-8|TRBJ2-7
TGTGCCAGCAGCTTTGCGGGAGGGTTCTCCTACGAGCAGTACTTC
CASSFAGGFSYEQYF